Given below is one T cell receptor beta chain in context. In the authors' methods: The assay estimated nucleated cells by amplifying reference gene primers. The table came from immunoSEQ multiplex PCR; TCRdb's copy has only in-frame clones and leaves some out. V, J and clone size were drawn from that table, and D and trimming were deduced from the DNA. The table lists 40,000 to 55,000 clones, roughly three quarters of them singletons. This specimen comes from a study of blood T cell repertoires in COVID-19. Study background: COVID-19 samples, acute and convalescent, were from the United States, Italy and Spain. The cDNA or gDNA used as material had been derived from T cells, B-cell-depleted T cells, or PBMCs.

This CDR3 comprises 12 residues. Trimming removed 3 bases from V and 7 bases from J, with 9 bases in between. Germline V gene sequence: CDR1 DFQATT, CDR2 SNEGSKA (reference sequence). The chain couples TRBV20-1 to TRBJ1-4; TRBD1 might be the D (5 bases). This receptor was identified in a man aged 65-85 years with acute or convalescent COVID-19. Sequencing was carried out using peripheral blood. CDR3 loop: CSASTGGEKLFF. The CDR3 bases are TGCAGTGCTAGTACCGGGGGTGAAAAACTGTTTTTT.